These T cell receptor beta chains were read from a single sample in a study of patients and donors after allogeneic stem cell transplantation. Via MiXCR, TCRdb re-called the RT-PCR reads, giving one row per CDR3 protein. The data hold 390,000 or so distinct CDR3 sequences, with more than 15% observed a single time. Sequencing was done on a sample of blood, either unsorted or a sorted T cell fraction (not recorded which). These receptors were obtained from a human donor who was either an allogeneic HSCT recipient or a stem cell or donor lymphocyte infusion donor (not recorded which). It is not recorded whose cells these are; they may come from a transplant donor. The CDR3 runs from the conserved cysteine through the conserved F or W. A D gene is named only where the DNA matches it firmly. The listing skips clone size in some rows; elsewhere it reads once, few, many or a size class.

v_call: TRBV11-1; d_call: NA; j_call: TRBJ2-7; clone_size: NA; cdr3_aa: CASSRRGWLPYEQYF; cdr3_nt: TGTGCCAGCAGCCGTCGGGGTTGGCTCCCCTACGAGCAGTACTTC
v_call: TRBV10-3; d_call: TRBD2; j_call: TRBJ2-5; clone_size: many; cdr3_aa: CAIGTERGGGETQYF; cdr3_nt: TGTGCCATCGGCACCGAGCGGGGGGGAGGAGAGACCCAGTACTTC
v_call: TRBV6-5; d_call: NA; j_call: TRBJ1-2; clone_size: NA; cdr3_aa: CASSYSIVAGGYTF; cdr3_nt: TGTGCCAGCAGTTACTCGATCGTCGCGGGGGGCTACACCTTC
v_call: TRBV5-1; d_call: NA; j_call: TRBJ2-5; clone_size: many; cdr3_aa: CASSLGGVETQYF; cdr3_nt: TGCGCCAGCAGCTTGGGCGGGGTAGAGACCCAGTACTTC
v_call: TRBV5-1; d_call: NA; j_call: TRBJ1-1; clone_size: NA; cdr3_aa: CASSLDDRHPNTEAFF; cdr3_nt: TGCGCCAGCAGCTTGGACGACAGGCACCCGAACACTGAAGCTTTCTTT
v_call: TRBV7-9; d_call: NA; j_call: TRBJ1-2; clone_size: many; cdr3_aa: CASSLKGYGYTF; cdr3_nt: TGTGCCAGCAGCTTGAAGGGCTATGGCTACACCTTC
v_call: TRBV24-1; d_call: TRBD2; j_call: TRBJ2-1; clone_size: NA; cdr3_aa: CATSDLLAGAQQFF; cdr3_nt: TGTGCCACCAGTGATTTGCTAGCGGGGGCCCAACAGTTCTTC
v_call: TRBV11-2; d_call: NA; j_call: TRBJ2-7; clone_size: NA; cdr3_aa: CASSPTSLYEQYF; cdr3_nt: TGTGCCAGCAGCCCCACCAGCCTCTACGAGCAGTACTTC
v_call: TRBV5-1; d_call: NA; j_call: TRBJ2-7; clone_size: NA; cdr3_aa: CASSRTWTLSYEQYF; cdr3_nt: TGCGCCAGCAGCCGGACCTGGACTCTCTCCTACGAGCAGTACTTC
v_call: TRBV12-3/TRBV12-4; d_call: NA; j_call: TRBJ2-3; clone_size: NA; cdr3_aa: CASPDGRSGTDTQYF; cdr3_nt: TGTGCCAGCCCAGACGGAAGGTCGGGGACAGATACGCAGTATTTT
v_call: TRBV20-1; d_call: NA; j_call: TRBJ2-7; clone_size: few; cdr3_aa: CSAVSGNLYEQYF; cdr3_nt: TGCAGTGCTGTTTCGGGCAATCTTTACGAGCAGTACTTC
v_call: TRBV7-3; d_call: TRBD1; j_call: TRBJ2-7; clone_size: few; cdr3_aa: CASSLWTGPSFGEQYF; cdr3_nt: TGTGCCAGCAGCTTATGGACAGGGCCATCGTTTGGAGAGCAGTACTTC
v_call: TRBV6-1; d_call: NA; j_call: TRBJ1-6; clone_size: few; cdr3_aa: CASSLRYRSYNSPLHF; cdr3_nt: TGTGCCAGCAGCCTCCGTTATCGCTCCTATAATTCACCCCTCCACTTT
v_call: TRBV18; d_call: NA; j_call: TRBJ1-1; clone_size: NA; cdr3_aa: CASSPRGGSLAFF; cdr3_nt: TGTGCCAGCTCACCACGCGGAGGATCCTTGGCTTTCTTT
v_call: TRBV11-1; d_call: TRBD2; j_call: TRBJ2-1; clone_size: NA; cdr3_aa: CASSLWTSGSMGGSEQFF; cdr3_nt: TGTGCCAGCAGCTTATGGACTAGCGGGAGTATGGGCGGTAGTGAGCAGTTCTTC
v_call: TRBV5-4; d_call: NA; j_call: TRBJ1-3; clone_size: NA; cdr3_aa: CASSLASGIGNTIYF; cdr3_nt: TGTGCCAGCAGCTTGGCTTCCGGGATCGGAAACACCATATATTTT
v_call: TRBV27; d_call: TRBD2; j_call: TRBJ2-5; clone_size: NA; cdr3_aa: CASRDPGLAGGKTQYF; cdr3_nt: TGTGCCAGCAGAGACCCGGGACTAGCGGGAGGAAAGACCCAGTACTTC
v_call: TRBV7-8; d_call: TRBD2; j_call: TRBJ2-2; clone_size: NA; cdr3_aa: CASSLAALAGGPSTGELFF; cdr3_nt: TGTGCCAGCAGCTTAGCGGCTCTAGCGGGAGGGCCATCCACCGGGGAGCTGTTTTTT
v_call: TRBV6-1; d_call: NA; j_call: TRBJ1-2; clone_size: few; cdr3_aa: CASSRRQAPALGYGYTF; cdr3_nt: TGTGCCAGCAGCCGTAGACAGGCTCCCGCCTTAGGGTATGGCTACACCTTC
v_call: TRBV20-1; d_call: NA; j_call: TRBJ1-2; clone_size: few; cdr3_aa: CSARDRGEFFTYGYTF; cdr3_nt: TGCAGTGCTAGAGATCGGGGGGAATTCTTTACCTATGGCTACACCTTC
v_call: TRBV20-1; d_call: TRBD1; j_call: TRBJ1-1; clone_size: NA; cdr3_aa: CSAGHRGGGTLSEAFF; cdr3_nt: TGCAGTGCTGGCCACAGGGGAGGGGGGACGCTCTCTGAAGCTTTCTTT
v_call: TRBV27; d_call: NA; j_call: TRBJ2-1; clone_size: NA; cdr3_aa: CASSLSIGGAYNEQFF; cdr3_nt: TGTGCCAGCAGTTTATCGATTGGCGGAGCCTACAATGAGCAGTTCTTC
v_call: TRBV7-9; d_call: TRBD2; j_call: TRBJ2-7; clone_size: few; cdr3_aa: CASSSRLAGPYEQYF; cdr3_nt: TGTGCCAGCAGCTCAAGACTAGCGGGCCCCTACGAGCAGTACTTC
v_call: TRBV30; d_call: NA; j_call: TRBJ1-3; clone_size: NA; cdr3_aa: CAFRLGNTIYF; cdr3_nt: TGTGCCTTCAGACTCGGAAACACCATATATTTT
v_call: TRBV9; d_call: TRBD2; j_call: TRBJ2-3; clone_size: NA; cdr3_aa: CASSSREREGDTQYF; cdr3_nt: TGTGCCAGCAGCAGTAGGGAGCGGGAAGGAGATACGCAGTATTTT
v_call: TRBV12-5; d_call: TRBD1; j_call: TRBJ2-1; clone_size: NA; cdr3_aa: CASGLRIRGQGARGEQFF; cdr3_nt: TGTGCTAGTGGTTTGCGCATTAGGGGACAGGGGGCTAGGGGTGAGCAGTTCTTC
v_call: TRBV7-9; d_call: TRBD1; j_call: TRBJ1-1; clone_size: many; cdr3_aa: CASSLRQGTAEAFF; cdr3_nt: TGTGCCAGCAGCTTGAGACAGGGTACCGCTGAAGCTTTCTTT
v_call: TRBV7-9; d_call: NA; j_call: TRBJ2-1; clone_size: few; cdr3_aa: CASSSFPRGKSYNEQFF; cdr3_nt: TGTGCCAGCAGCTCATTCCCTCGGGGAAAGTCCTACAATGAGCAGTTCTTC
v_call: TRBV4-1; d_call: NA; j_call: TRBJ2-2; clone_size: many; cdr3_aa: CASSQDLEDSTNTGELFF; cdr3_nt: TGCGCCAGCAGCCAAGATTTAGAAGACAGTACGAACACCGGGGAGCTGTTTTTT
v_call: TRBV5-1; d_call: NA; j_call: TRBJ2-1; clone_size: many; cdr3_aa: CASSLVGSAPSSYNEQFF; cdr3_nt: TGCGCCAGCAGCTTGGTGGGGTCAGCGCCTAGCTCCTACAATGAGCAGTTCTTC
v_call: TRBV30; d_call: NA; j_call: TRBJ2-5; clone_size: NA; cdr3_aa: CAWTGGGETQYF; cdr3_nt: TGTGCCTGGACCGGGGGAGGAGAGACCCAGTACTTC
v_call: TRBV24-1; d_call: TRBD1; j_call: TRBJ2-2; clone_size: few; cdr3_aa: CATSDQTGGNTGELFF; cdr3_nt: TGTGCCACCAGTGACCAGACAGGGGGAAACACCGGGGAGCTGTTTTTT
v_call: TRBV5-1; d_call: NA; j_call: TRBJ2-6; clone_size: NA; cdr3_aa: CASSSRTSGANVLTF; cdr3_nt: TGCGCCAGCAGCTCGAGGACGAGTGGGGCCAACGTCCTGACTTTC
v_call: TRBV18; d_call: NA; j_call: TRBJ1-3; clone_size: NA; cdr3_aa: CASSPPVGVSGNTIYF; cdr3_nt: TGTGCCAGCTCACCACCGGTAGGAGTTTCTGGAAACACCATATATTTT
v_call: TRBV3-1; d_call: NA; j_call: TRBJ1-1; clone_size: many; cdr3_aa: CASSLYPRTEAFF; cdr3_nt: TGTGCCAGCAGCCTCTACCCGAGGACTGAAGCTTTCTTT
v_call: TRBV15; d_call: TRBD1; j_call: TRBJ2-4; clone_size: few; cdr3_aa: CATSLDRPNIQYF; cdr3_nt: TGTGCCACCAGCCTGGACAGGCCAAACATTCAGTACTTC
v_call: TRBV7-2; d_call: TRBD2; j_call: TRBJ2-2; clone_size: many; cdr3_aa: CASKEVGRADDTGELFF; cdr3_nt: TGTGCCAGCAAGGAGGTCGGGAGGGCCGACGACACCGGGGAGCTGTTTTTT
v_call: TRBV29-1; d_call: TRBD2; j_call: TRBJ2-3; clone_size: few; cdr3_aa: CSVDIAGGRDTQYF; cdr3_nt: TGCAGCGTCGATATAGCGGGGGGGAGAGATACGCAGTATTTT
v_call: TRBV5-1; d_call: NA; j_call: TRBJ2-3; clone_size: many; cdr3_aa: CASSLEGITGDTQYF; cdr3_nt: TGCGCCAGCAGCTTGGAGGGGATTACAGGAGATACGCAGTATTTT
v_call: TRBV12-3/TRBV12-4; d_call: TRBD1; j_call: TRBJ1-5; clone_size: many; cdr3_aa: CASSGWDSLSNQPQHF; cdr3_nt: TGTGCCAGCAGTGGGTGGGACAGTCTTAGCAATCAGCCCCAGCATTTT
v_call: TRBV5-1; d_call: TRBD2; j_call: TRBJ2-3; clone_size: NA; cdr3_aa: CASSLEASGRAYATDTQYF; cdr3_nt: TGCGCCAGCAGCTTGGAGGCTAGCGGGAGGGCCTACGCCACAGATACGCAGTATTTT
v_call: TRBV7-9; d_call: TRBD1; j_call: TRBJ2-7; clone_size: NA; cdr3_aa: CAGQGSYEQYF; cdr3_nt: TGTGCCGGACAGGGGTCCTACGAGCAGTACTTC
v_call: TRBV20-1; d_call: TRBD2; j_call: TRBJ2-1; clone_size: few; cdr3_aa: CSASRTRHNEQFF; cdr3_nt: TGCAGTGCTAGTCGGACTAGGCACAATGAGCAGTTCTTC
v_call: TRBV29-1; d_call: TRBD1; j_call: TRBJ2-7; clone_size: many; cdr3_aa: CSVALWDRGLSYEQYF; cdr3_nt: TGCAGCGTTGCCCTCTGGGACAGGGGGTTATCCTACGAGCAGTACTTC
v_call: TRBV11-2; d_call: TRBD1; j_call: TRBJ1-1; clone_size: NA; cdr3_aa: CASSLEEWRRTGNTEAFF; cdr3_nt: TGTGCCAGCAGCTTAGAGGAGTGGAGAAGGACAGGGAACACTGAAGCTTTCTTT
v_call: TRBV9; d_call: TRBD1; j_call: TRBJ2-1; clone_size: few; cdr3_aa: CASSVAGQGPGEQFF; cdr3_nt: TGTGCCAGCAGCGTAGCGGGACAGGGGCCTGGGGAGCAGTTCTTC
v_call: TRBV10-3; d_call: NA; j_call: TRBJ2-5; clone_size: many; cdr3_aa: CAISGTEIQETQYF; cdr3_nt: TGTGCCATCAGTGGGACAGAAATCCAAGAGACCCAGTACTTC
v_call: TRBV12-3/TRBV12-4; d_call: NA; j_call: TRBJ1-1; clone_size: few; cdr3_aa: CASSPLGRGNPEAFF; cdr3_nt: TGTGCCAGCAGTCCTTTGGGGAGGGGGAACCCTGAAGCTTTCTTT
v_call: TRBV7-8; d_call: NA; j_call: TRBJ2-4; clone_size: NA; cdr3_aa: CASSPSGRGAKNIQYF; cdr3_nt: TGTGCCAGCAGCCCCAGCGGAAGGGGAGCCAAAAACATTCAGTACTTC
v_call: TRBV4-1; d_call: NA; j_call: TRBJ2-5; clone_size: few; cdr3_aa: CASSQGAGLRQETQYF; cdr3_nt: TGCGCCAGCAGCCAAGGGGCAGGACTACGTCAAGAGACCCAGTACTTC
v_call: TRBV3-1; d_call: TRBD1; j_call: TRBJ1-1; clone_size: few; cdr3_aa: CASSQAKGARTEAFF; cdr3_nt: TGTGCCAGCAGCCAGGCGAAGGGGGCGCGAACTGAAGCTTTCTTT
v_call: TRBV11-2; d_call: NA; j_call: TRBJ1-2; clone_size: few; cdr3_aa: CASSQTVRYGYTF; cdr3_nt: TGTGCCAGCAGCCAAACTGTTCGCTATGGCTACACCTTC
v_call: TRBV5-1; d_call: TRBD2; j_call: TRBJ2-3; clone_size: few; cdr3_aa: CASSLGGGPTDTQYF; cdr3_nt: TGCGCCAGCAGCTTGGGCGGGGGGCCCACAGATACGCAGTATTTT
v_call: TRBV29-1; d_call: NA; j_call: TRBJ2-4; clone_size: NA; cdr3_aa: CSVAGRAKNIQYF; cdr3_nt: TGCAGCGTTGCAGGGAGGGCCAAAAACATTCAGTACTTC
v_call: TRBV30; d_call: NA; j_call: TRBJ2-2; clone_size: NA; cdr3_aa: CAWSVLGNTGELFF; cdr3_nt: TGTGCCTGGAGTGTACTCGGAAACACCGGGGAGCTGTTTTTT
v_call: TRBV2; d_call: TRBD1; j_call: TRBJ1-5; clone_size: many; cdr3_aa: CASSEGQGAEQPQHF; cdr3_nt: TGTGCCAGCAGTGAAGGACAGGGGGCTGAACAGCCCCAGCATTTT
v_call: TRBV7-9; d_call: NA; j_call: TRBJ2-3; clone_size: few; cdr3_aa: CASSLATPADPQYF; cdr3_nt: TGTGCCAGCAGCTTAGCGACCCCTGCCGATCCGCAGTATTTT